This T cell receptor (beta chain) appears in the sequencing data of a study of blood T cell repertoires in COVID-19. Generated by immunoSEQ multiplex PCR, the TCRdb table keeps only in-frame clones and is missing some. There are some 140,000 clones in the sample; approximately 82% occur only once, and approximately 11% lies in the top ten. Sequenced: peripheral blood. The TCR originated in a man between 60 and 75 years old who had recovered from COVID-19.

Written as DNA, the CDR3 is TGTGCCAGTATTGAGACAGGGGCCACAGATACGCAGTATTTT. As protein: CASIETGATDTQYF. The chain links TRBV19 to TRBJ2-3; 8 bases are shared with TRBD1. The CDR3 has 14 amino acids. CDR1 and CDR2 from the germline V gene are LNHDA and SQIVND (reference sequence). The V gene end was trimmed by 7 bases and the J gene end by 2 bases; junction bases not matched to a gene: 5.